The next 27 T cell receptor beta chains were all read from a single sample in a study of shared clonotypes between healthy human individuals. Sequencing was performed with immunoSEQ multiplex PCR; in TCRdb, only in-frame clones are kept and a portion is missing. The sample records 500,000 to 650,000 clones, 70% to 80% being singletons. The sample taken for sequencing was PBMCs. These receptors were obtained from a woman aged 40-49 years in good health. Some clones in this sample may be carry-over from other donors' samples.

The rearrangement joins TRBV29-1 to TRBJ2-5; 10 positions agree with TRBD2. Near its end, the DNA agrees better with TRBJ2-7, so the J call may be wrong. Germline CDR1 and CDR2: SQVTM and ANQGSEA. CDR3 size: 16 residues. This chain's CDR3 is CSVEGLAGADPDEQYF. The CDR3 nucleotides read TGCAGCGTTGAAGGGCTAGCGGGAGCGGACCCGGACGAGCAGTACTTC.

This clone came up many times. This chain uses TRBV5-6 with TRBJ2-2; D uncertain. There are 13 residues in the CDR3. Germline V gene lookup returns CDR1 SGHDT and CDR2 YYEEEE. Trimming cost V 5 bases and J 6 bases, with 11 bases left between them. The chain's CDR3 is CASSTQLAGELFF. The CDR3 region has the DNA TGTGCCAGCAGTACACAGCTGGCCGGGGAGCTGTTTTTT.

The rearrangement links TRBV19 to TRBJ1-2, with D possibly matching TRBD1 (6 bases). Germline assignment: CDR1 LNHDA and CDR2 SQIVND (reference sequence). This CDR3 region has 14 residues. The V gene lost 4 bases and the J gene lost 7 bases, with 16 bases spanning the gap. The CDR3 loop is CASSTQGLVGGYTF. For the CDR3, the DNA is TGTGCCAGTAGTACACAGGGCCTTGTTGGTGGCTACACCTTC.

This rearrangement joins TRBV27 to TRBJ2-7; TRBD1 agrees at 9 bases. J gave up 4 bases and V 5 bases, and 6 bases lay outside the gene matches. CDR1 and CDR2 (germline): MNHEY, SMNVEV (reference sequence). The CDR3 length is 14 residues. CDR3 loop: CASSPWTGEYEQYF. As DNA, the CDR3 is TGTGCCAGCAGTCCCTGGACAGGGGAGTACGAGCAGTACTTC.

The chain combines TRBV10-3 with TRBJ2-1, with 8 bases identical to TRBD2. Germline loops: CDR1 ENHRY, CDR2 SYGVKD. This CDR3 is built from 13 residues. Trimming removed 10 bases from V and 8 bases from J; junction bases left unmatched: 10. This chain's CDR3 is CATLGSGSDEQFF. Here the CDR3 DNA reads TGTGCCACCCTGGGGAGCGGGAGTGATGAGCAGTTCTTC.

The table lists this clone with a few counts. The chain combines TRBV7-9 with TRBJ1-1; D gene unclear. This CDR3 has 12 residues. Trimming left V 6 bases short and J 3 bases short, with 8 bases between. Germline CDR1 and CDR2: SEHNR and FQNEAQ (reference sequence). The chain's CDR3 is CASREYDTEAFF. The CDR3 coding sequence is TGTGCCAGCAGGGAGTACGACACTGAAGCTTTCTTT.

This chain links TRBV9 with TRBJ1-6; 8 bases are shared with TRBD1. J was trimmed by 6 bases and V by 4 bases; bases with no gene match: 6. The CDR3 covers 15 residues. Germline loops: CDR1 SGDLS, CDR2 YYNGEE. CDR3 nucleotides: TGTGCCAGCAGCCCGCGGACAGGGTTTAATTCACCCCTCCACTTT. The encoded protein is CASSPRTGFNSPLHF.

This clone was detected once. The CDR3 spells CASSKAPGLGEYF. The CDR3 nucleotides read TGTGCCAGCAGCAAAGCGCCGGGTCTTGGGGAATATTTT. V gene TRBV21-1 combines with J gene TRBJ1-3. TRBV21-1 is reported as a pseudogene. There are 13 residues in the CDR3.

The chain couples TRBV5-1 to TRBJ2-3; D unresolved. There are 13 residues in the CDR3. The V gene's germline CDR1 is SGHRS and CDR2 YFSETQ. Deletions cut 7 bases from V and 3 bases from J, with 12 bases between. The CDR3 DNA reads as TGCGCCAGCCAGGTTTTTACTACAGATACGCAGTATTTT. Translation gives CASQVFTTDTQYF. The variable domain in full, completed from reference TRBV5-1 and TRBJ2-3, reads KAGVTQTPRYLIKTRGQQVTLSCSPISGHRSVSWYQQTPGQGLQFLFEYFSETQRNKGNFPGRFSGRQFSNSRSEMNVSTLELGDSALYLCASQVFTTDTQYFGPGTRLTVL.

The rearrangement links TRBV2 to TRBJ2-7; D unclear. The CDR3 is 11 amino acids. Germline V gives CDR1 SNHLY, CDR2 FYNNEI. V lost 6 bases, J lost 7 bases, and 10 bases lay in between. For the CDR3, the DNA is TGTGCCAGCAGGACATACAATGAGCAGTACTTC. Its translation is CASRTYNEQYF.

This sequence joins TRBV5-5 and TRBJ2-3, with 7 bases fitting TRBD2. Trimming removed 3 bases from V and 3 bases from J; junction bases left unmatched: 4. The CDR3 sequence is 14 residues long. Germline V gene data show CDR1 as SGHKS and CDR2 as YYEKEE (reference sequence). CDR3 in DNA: TGTGCCAGCAGCTACCGACTAGCTACAGATACGCAGTATTTT. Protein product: CASSYRLATDTQYF.

The CDR3 loop reads CASRPPGAGWAFF. CDR3 DNA: TGTGCCAGCAGGCCCCCAGGGGCGGGGTGGGCTTTCTTT. The rearrangement joins TRBV6-5 to TRBJ1-1, with a tentative D call TRBD1 (6 bases). This CDR3 comprises 13 residues. The V gene lost 6 bases and the J gene lost 11 bases, with 19 bases spanning the gap. In germline, CDR1 is MNHEY, CDR2 SVGAGI.

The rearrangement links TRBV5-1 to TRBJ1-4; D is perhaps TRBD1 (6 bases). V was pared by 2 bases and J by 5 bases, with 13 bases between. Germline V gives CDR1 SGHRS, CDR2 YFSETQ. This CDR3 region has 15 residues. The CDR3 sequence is CASSLTQGRNEKLFF. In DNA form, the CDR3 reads TGCGCCAGCAGCTTAACACAGGGACGGAATGAAAAACTGTTTTTT. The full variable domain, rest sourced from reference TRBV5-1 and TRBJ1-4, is KAGVTQTPRYLIKTRGQQVTLSCSPISGHRSVSWYQQTPGQGLQFLFEYFSETQRNKGNFPGRFSGRQFSNSRSEMNVSTLELGDSALYLCASSLTQGRNEKLFFGSGTQLSVL.

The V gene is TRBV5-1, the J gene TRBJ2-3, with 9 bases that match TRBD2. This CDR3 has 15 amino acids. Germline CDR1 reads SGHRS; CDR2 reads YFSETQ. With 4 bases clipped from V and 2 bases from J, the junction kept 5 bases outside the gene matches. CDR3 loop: CASSLRTSDTDTQYF. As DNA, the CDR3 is TGCGCCAGCAGCCTACGGACTAGCGACACAGATACGCAGTATTTT.

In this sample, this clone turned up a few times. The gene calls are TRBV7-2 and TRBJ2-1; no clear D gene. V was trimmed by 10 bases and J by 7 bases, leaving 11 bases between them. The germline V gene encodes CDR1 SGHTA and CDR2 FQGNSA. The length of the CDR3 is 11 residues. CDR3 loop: CAKKEVNEQFF. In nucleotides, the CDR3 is TGTGCCAAAAAAGAGGTGAATGAGCAGTTCTTC.

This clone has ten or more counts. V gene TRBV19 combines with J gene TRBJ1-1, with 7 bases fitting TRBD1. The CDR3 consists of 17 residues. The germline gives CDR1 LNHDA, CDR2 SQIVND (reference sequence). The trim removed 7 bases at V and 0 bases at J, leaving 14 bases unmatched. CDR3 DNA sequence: TGTGCCAGTACCCCTGTCCCCCACAGGGGCATGAACACTGAAGCTTTCTTT. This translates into CASTPVPHRGMNTEAFF.

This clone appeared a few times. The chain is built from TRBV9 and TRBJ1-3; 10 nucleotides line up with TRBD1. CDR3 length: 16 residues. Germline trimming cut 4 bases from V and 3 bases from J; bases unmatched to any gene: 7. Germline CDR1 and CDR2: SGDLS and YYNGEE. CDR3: CASSPTGQGVGNTIYF. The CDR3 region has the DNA TGTGCCAGCAGCCCCACCGGACAGGGGGTTGGAAACACCATATATTTT.

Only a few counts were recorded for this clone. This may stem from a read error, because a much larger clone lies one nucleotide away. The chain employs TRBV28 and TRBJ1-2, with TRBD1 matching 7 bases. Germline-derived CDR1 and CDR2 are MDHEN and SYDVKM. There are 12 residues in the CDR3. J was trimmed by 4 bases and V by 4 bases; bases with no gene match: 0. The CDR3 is CASSWDSYGYTF. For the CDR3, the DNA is TGTGCCAGCAGTTGGGACAGCTATGGCTACACCTTC.

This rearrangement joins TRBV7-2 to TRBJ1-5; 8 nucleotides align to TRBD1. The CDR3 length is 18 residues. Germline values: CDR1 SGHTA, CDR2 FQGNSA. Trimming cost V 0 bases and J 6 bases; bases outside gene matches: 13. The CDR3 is CASSLAPGGQGAIQPQHF. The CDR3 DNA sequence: TGTGCCAGCAGCTTAGCGCCGGGTGGGCAGGGGGCGATTCAGCCCCAGCATTTT.

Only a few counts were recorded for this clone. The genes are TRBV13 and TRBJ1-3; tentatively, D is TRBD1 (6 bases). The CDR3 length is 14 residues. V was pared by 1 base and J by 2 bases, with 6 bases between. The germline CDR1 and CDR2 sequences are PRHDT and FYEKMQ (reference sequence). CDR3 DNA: TGTGCCAGCAGCTTAGACAGGGCTGGAAACACCATATATTTT. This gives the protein CASSLDRAGNTIYF.

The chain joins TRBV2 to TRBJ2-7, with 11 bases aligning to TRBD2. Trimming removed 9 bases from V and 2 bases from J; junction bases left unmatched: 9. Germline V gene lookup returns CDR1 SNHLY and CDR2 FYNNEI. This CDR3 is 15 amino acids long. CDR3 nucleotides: TGTGCCAGTAAGCCGGGACTAGCGGTTACCTACGAGCAGTACTTC. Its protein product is CASKPGLAVTYEQYF.

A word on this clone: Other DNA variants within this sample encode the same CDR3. This CDR3 reads CAWSVQGSYGYTF. The CDR3, as DNA: TGTGCCTGGAGTGTACAGGGATCCTATGGCTACACCTTC. This chain links TRBV30 with TRBJ1-2; a weak D match, TRBD1 (6 bases). Germline V CDR1 and CDR2: GTSNPN, SVGIG (reference sequence). CDR3 size: 13 residues. The V and J ends lost 0 bases and 4 bases respectively, with 9 bases between them.

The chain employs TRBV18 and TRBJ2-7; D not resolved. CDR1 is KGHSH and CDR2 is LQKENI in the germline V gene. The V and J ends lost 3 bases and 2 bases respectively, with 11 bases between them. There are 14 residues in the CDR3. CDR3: CASSPPVPPYEQYF. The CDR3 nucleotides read TGTGCCAGCTCACCGCCCGTACCGCCCTACGAGCAGTACTTC.

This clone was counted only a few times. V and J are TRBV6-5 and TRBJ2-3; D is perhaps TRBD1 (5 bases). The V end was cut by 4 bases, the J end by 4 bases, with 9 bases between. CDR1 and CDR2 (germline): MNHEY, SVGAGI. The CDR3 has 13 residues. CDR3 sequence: CASSSRAADTQYF. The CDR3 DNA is TGTGCCAGCAGTTCCAGGGCGGCAGATACGCAGTATTTT.

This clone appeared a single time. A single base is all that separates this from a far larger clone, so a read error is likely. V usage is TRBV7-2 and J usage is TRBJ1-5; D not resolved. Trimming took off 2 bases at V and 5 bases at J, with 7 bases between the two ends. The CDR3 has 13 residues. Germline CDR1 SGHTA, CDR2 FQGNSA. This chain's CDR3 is CASSLQADQPQHF. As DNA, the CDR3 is TGTGCCAGCAGCTTACAGGCGGATCAGCCCCAGCATTTT.

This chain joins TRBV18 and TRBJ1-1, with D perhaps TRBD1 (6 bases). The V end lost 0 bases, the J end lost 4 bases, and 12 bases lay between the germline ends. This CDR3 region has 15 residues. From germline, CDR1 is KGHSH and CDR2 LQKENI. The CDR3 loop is CASSPPGTRSTEAFF. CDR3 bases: TGTGCCAGCTCACCACCGGGGACAAGGAGCACTGAAGCTTTCTTT. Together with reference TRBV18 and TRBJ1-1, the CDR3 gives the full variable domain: NAGVMQNPRHLVRRRGQEARLRCSPMKGHSHVYWYRQLPEEGLKFMVYLQKENIIDESGMPKERFSAEFPKEGPSILRIQQVVRGDSAAYFCASSPPGTRSTEAFFGQGTRLTVV.

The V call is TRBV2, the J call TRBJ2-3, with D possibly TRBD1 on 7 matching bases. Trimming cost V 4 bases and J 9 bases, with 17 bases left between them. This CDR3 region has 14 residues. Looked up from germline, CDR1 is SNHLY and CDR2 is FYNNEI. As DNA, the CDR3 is TGTGCCAGCAGTGCCGCCAGGGGGGAAGAGACGCAGTATTTT. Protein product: CASSAARGEETQYF. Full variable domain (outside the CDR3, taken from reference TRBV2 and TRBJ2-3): EPEVTQTPSHQVTQMGQEVILRCVPISNHLYFYWYRQILGQKVEFLVSFYNNEISEKSEIFDDQFSVERPDGSNFTLKIRSTKLEDSAMYFCASSAARGEETQYFGPGTRLTVL.